Each of the 2 T cell receptor beta chains below was sequenced from the same sample in a study of response to subunit inactivated influenza vaccine. TCRdb fed the RT-PCR reads into MiXCR, producing one record per CDR3 protein. The profile shows just under 550,000 distinct CDR3 sequences, approximately 22% of them singletons. This same sample was also part of a study on T cells expressing NK-cell markers. That paper adds: TCR beta cDNA was made by 5'RACE template switching with UMIs.

Sequencing used CD4+ T cells sorted from PBMCs, obtained about 13 days after vaccination. Source of these receptors: a man aged 50 to 59 who received an inactivated influenza vaccine.

Only a few counts were recorded for this clonotype. The CDR3 nucleotides read TGTGCCAGCAGCTTTACCCAGGGCGGGGAGCTGTTTTTT. It codes for CASSFTQGGELFF. V usage is TRBV7-7 and J usage is TRBJ2-2; possible D gene TRBD1, 5 bases. There are 13 residues in the CDR3. The germline V gene encodes CDR1 SSHAT and CDR2 FNYEAQ (reference sequence). Trimming took off 3 bases at V and 7 bases at J, with 9 bases between the two ends.

This clonotype was observed a few times. This chain links TRBV21-1 with TRBJ2-7; the listed D gene, TRBD1, was not tested against the DNA. TRBV21-1 is a known pseudogene. The CDR3 is 18 residues long. The CDR3 loop is CASSKPGDRIFSSYEQYF. The CDR3 DNA follows: TGTGCCAGCAGCAAGCCCGGGGACAGGATATTTAGCTCCTACGAGCAGTACTTC.